This entry concerns a single T cell receptor beta chain. The repertoire was sequenced with immunoSEQ multiplex PCR; TCRdb's copy has only in-frame clones and lacks some. The table has 150,000 to 200,000 clones, roughly 82% seen once. CDR3 size: 15 residues. V lost 5 bases, J lost 7 bases, and 15 bases lay in between. Germline-derived CDR1 and CDR2 are MNHNS and SASEGT. The data originate from a study of blood T cell repertoires in COVID-19. This TCR came from a woman aged 55-75 years with COVID-19, enrolled during active disease. This chain connects TRBV6-1 to TRBJ1-6; possibly TRBD1 for D (6 bases). The source material was peripheral blood. The DNA for the CDR3 is TGTGCCAGCAGTCCTCCACAGGGAGAGAATTCACCCCTCCACTTT. Its translation: CASSPPQGENSPLHF.